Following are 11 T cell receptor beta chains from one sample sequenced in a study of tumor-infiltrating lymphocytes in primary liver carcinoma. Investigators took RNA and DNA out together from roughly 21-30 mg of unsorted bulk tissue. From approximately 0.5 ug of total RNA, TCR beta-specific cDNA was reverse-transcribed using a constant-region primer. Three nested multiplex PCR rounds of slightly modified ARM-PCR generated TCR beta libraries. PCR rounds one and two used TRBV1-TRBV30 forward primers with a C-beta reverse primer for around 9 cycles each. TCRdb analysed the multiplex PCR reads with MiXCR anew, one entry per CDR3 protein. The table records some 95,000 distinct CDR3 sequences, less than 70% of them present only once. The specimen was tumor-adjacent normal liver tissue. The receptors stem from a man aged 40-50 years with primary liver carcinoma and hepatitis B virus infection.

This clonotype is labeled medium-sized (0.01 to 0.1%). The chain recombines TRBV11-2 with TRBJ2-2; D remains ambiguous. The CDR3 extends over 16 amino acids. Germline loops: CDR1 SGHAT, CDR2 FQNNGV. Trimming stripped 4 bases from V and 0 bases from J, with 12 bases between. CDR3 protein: CASSSRVVTNTGELFF. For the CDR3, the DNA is TGTGCCAGCAGCTCTAGGGTGGTAACGAACACCGGGGAGCTGTTTTTT.

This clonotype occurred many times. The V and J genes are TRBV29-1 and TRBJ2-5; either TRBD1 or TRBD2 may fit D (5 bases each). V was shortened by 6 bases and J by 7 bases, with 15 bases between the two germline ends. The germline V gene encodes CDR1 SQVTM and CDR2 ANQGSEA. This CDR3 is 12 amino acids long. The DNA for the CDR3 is TGCAGCGTCGGGACGGGCCGAGGGACCCAGTACTTC. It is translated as CSVGTGRGTQYF. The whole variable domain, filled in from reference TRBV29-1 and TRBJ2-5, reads SAVISQKPSRDICQRGTSLTIQCQVDSQVTMMFWYRQQPGQSLTLIATANQGSEATYESGFVIDKFPISRPNLTFSTLTVSNMSPEDSSIYLCSVGTGRGTQYFGPGTRLLVL.

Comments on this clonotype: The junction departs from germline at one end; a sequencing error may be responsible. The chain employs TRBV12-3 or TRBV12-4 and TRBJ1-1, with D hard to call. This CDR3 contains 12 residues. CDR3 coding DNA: TGTACCAGCACGATGCGCAGCACTGAAGCTTTCTTT. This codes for CTSTMRSTEAFF.

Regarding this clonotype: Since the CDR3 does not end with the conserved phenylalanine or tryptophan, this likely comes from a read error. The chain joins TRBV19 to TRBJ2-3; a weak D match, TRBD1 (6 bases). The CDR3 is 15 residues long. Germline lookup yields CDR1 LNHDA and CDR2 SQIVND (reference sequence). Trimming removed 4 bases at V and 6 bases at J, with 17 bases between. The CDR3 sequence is CASSRRQGWLDTQYL. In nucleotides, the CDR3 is TGTGCCAGTAGTAGGAGGCAGGGGTGGCTGGATACGCAGTATCTT.

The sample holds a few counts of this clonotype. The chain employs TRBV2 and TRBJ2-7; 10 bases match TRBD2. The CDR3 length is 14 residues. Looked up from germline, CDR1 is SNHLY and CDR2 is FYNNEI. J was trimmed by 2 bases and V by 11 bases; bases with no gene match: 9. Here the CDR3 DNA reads TGTGCCGGGGGAGCGGGAGGGCGGCCCTACGAGCAGTACTTC. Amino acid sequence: CAGGAGGRPYEQYF.

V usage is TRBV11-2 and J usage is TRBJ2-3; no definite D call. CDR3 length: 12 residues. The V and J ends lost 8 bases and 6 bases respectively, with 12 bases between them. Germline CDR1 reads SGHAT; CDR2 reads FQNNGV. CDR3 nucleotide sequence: TGTGCCAGCTGTTTAGGATATGATACGCAGTATTTT. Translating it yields CASCLGYDTQYF.

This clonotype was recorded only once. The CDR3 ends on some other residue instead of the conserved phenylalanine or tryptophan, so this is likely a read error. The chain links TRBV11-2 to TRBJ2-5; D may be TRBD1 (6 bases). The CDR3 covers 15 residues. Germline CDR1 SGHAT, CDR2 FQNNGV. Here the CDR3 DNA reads TGTGTCAGCAGCGACCTGACAGGAGTGGGAGAGACCCAGTACATC. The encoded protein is CVSSDLTGVGETQYI.

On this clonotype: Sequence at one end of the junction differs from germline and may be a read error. This chain's CDR3 is CTSSPAGGQGYEQYF. CDR3 nucleotides: TGCACCAGCAGTCCCGCGGGGGGACAGGGATACGAGCAGTACTTC. The V and J genes are TRBV10-2 and TRBJ2-7, with a possible D match to TRBD1 (9 bases). The CDR3 runs to 15 residues. Germline CDR1 WSHSY, CDR2 SAAADI.

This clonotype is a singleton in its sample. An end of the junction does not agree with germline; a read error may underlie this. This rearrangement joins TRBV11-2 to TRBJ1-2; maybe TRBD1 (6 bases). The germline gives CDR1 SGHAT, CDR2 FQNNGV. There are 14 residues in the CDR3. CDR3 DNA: TGTGCCAGCAGCTCCCGGAGGGGGGTAGATGGCTACAATTTC. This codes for CASSSRRGVDGYNF. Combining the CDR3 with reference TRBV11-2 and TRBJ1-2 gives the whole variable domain EAGVAQSPRYKIIEKRQSVAFWCNPISGHATLYWYQQILGQGPKLLIQFQNNGVVDDSQLPKDRFSAERLKGVDSTLKIQPAKLEDSAVYLCASSSRRGVDGYNFGSGTRLTVV.

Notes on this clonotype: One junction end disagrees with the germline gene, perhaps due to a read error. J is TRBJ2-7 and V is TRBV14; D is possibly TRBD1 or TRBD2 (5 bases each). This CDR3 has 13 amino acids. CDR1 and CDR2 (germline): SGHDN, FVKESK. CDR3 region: CASGHGRDDEQYF. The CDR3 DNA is TGTGCCAGCGGCCACGGTAGGGACGACGAGCAGTACTTC.

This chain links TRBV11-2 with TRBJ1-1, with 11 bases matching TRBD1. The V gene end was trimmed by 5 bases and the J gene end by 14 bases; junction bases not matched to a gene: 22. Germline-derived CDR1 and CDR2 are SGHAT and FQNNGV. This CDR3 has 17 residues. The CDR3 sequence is CASSPYGQGARNTGAFF. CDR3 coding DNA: TGTGCCAGCAGCCCCTACGGACAGGGGGCGAGGAACACTGGAGCCTTCTTT.